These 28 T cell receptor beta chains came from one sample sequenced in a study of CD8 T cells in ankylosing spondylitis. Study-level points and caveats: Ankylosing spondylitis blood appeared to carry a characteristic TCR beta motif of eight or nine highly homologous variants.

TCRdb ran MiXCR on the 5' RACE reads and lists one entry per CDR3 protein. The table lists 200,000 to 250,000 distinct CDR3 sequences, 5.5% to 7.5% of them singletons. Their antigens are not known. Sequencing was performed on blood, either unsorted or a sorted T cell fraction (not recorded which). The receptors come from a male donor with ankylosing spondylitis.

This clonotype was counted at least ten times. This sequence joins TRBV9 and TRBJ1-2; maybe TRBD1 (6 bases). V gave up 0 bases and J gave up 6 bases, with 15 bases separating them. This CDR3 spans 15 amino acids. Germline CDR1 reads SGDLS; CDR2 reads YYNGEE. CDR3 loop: CASSVEQGPGNGYTF. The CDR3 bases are TGTGCCAGCAGCGTAGAACAGGGCCCCGGGAATGGCTACACCTTC.

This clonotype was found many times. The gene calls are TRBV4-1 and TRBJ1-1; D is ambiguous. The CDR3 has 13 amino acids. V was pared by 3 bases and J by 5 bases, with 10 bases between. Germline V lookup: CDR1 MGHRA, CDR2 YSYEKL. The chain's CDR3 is CASSQMRITEAFF. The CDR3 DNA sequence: TGCGCCAGCAGCCAGATGAGGATTACTGAAGCTTTCTTT.

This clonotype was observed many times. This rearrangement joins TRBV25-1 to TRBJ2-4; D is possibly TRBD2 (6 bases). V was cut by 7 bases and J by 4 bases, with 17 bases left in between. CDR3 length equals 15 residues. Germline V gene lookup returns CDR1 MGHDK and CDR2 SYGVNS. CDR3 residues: CASMGTRDLKNIQYF. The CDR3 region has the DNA TGTGCCAGCATGGGGACCCGGGACTTGAAAAACATTCAGTACTTC.

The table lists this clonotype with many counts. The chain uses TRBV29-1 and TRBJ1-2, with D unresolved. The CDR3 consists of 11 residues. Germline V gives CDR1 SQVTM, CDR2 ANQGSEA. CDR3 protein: CTTETNYGYTF. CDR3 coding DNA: TGCACTACCGAGACTAACTATGGCTACACCTTC.

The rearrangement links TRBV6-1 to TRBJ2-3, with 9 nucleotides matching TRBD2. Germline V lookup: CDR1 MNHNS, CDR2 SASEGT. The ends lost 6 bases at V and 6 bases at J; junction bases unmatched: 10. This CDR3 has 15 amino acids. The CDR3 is CASSVSSGDVDTQYF. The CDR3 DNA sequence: TGTGCCAGCAGCGTATCTAGCGGGGACGTGGATACGCAGTATTTT.

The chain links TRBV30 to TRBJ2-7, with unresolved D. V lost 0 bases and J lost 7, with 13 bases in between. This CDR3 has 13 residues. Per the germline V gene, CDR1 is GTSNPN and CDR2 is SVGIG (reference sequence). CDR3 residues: CAWSVQLGTEQYF. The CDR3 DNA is TGTGCCTGGAGTGTACAATTGGGTACGGAGCAGTACTTC.

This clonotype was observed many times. This CDR3 reads CASSLSSGGQPQHF. In DNA, the CDR3 is TGTGCCAGCAGTTTGAGCAGTGGAGGCCAGCCCCAGCATTTT. V and J are TRBV27 and TRBJ1-5; D is undetermined. This CDR3 comprises 14 residues. Trimming removed 3 bases at V and 7 bases at J, with 13 bases between. Germline-derived CDR1 and CDR2 are MNHEY and SMNVEV (reference sequence).

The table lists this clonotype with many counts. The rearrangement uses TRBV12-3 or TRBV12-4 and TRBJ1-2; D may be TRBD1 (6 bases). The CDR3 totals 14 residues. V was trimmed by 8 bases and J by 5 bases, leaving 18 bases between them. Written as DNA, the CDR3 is TGTGCCAGCGAGGGAGGGGGAGAGGGGTATGGCTACACCTTC. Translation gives CASEGGGEGYGYTF.

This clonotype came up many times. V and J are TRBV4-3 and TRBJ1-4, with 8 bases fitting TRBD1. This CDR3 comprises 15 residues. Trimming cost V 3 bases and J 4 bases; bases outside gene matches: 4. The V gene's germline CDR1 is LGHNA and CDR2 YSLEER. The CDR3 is CASSHGDRRNEKLFF. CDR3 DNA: TGCGCCAGCAGCCACGGGGACAGGCGTAATGAAAAACTGTTTTTT.

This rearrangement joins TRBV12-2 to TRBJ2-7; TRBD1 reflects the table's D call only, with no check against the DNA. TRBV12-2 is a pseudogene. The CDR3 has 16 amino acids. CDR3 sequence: CASRQPPGHRSYEQYF. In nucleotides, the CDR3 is TGTGCAAGTCGCCAGCCACCGGGACACCGCTCCTACGAGCAGTACTTC.

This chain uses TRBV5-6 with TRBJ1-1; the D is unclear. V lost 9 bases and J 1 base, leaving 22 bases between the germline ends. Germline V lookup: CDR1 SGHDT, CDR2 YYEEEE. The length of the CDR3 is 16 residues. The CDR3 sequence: CAMGPGLLCQNTEAFF. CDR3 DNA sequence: TGTGCCATGGGCCCCGGGCTCCTCTGTCAGAACACTGAAGCTTTCTTT.

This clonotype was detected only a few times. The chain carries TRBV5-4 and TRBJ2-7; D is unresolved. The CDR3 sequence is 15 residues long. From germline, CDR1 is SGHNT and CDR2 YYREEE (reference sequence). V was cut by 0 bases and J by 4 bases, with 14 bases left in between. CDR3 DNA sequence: TGTGCCAGCAGCTTGGCAAGGCATCCTACTTACGAGCAGTACTTC. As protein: CASSLARHPTYEQYF.

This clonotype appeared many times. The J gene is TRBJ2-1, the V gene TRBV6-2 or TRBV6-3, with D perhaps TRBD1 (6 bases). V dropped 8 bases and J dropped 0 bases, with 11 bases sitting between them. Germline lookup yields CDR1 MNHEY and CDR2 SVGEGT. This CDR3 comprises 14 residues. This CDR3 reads CASRDRSSYNEQFF. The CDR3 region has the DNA TGTGCCAGCCGCGACAGGAGCTCCTACAATGAGCAGTTCTTC.

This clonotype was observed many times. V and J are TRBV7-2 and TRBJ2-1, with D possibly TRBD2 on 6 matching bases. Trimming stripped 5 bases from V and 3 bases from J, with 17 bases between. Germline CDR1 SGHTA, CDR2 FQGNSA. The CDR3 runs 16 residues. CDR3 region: CASSTLLALLYNEQFF. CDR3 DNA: TGTGCCAGCAGCACTCTACTAGCCTTACTCTACAATGAGCAGTTCTTC.

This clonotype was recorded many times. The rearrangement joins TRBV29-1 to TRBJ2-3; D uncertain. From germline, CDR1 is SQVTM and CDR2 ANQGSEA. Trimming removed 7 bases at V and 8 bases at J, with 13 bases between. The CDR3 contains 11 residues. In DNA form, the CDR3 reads TGCAGCGCCCGCGCCGGCGTTACGCAGTATTTT. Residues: CSARAGVTQYF.

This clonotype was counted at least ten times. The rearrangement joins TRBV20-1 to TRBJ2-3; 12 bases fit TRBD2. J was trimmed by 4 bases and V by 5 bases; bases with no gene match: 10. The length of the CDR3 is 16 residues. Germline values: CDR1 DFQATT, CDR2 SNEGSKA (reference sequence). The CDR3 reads CSAPSLAGGSADTQYF. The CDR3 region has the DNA TGCAGTGCTCCATCCCTAGCGGGAGGGAGCGCAGATACGCAGTATTTT.

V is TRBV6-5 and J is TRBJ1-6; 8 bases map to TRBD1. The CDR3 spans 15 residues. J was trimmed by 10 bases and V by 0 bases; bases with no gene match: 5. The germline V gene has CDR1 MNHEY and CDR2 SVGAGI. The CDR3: CASSYSDRVRSPLHF. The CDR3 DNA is TGTGCCAGCAGTTACTCGGACAGGGTACGGTCACCCCTCCACTTT.

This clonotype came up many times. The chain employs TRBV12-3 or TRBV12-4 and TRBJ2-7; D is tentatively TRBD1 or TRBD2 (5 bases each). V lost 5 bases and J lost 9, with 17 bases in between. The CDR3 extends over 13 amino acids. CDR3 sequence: CASSPTQLGAQYF. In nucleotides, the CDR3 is TGTGCCAGCAGTCCTACCCAACTCGGGGCGCAGTACTTC.

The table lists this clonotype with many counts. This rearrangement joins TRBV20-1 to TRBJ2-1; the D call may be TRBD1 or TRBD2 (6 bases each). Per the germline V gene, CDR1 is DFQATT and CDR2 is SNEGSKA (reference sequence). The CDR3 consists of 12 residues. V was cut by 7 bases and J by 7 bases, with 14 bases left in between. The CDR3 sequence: CSGRGILNEQFF. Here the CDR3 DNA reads TGCAGTGGGAGGGGGATTTTGAATGAGCAGTTCTTC.

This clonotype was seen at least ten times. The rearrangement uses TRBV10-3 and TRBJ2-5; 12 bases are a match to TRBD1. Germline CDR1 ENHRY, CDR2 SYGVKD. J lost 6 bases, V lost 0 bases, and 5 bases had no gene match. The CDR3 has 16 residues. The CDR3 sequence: CAISESGQGAIKTQYF. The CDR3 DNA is TGTGCCATCAGTGAGTCGGGACAGGGGGCAATCAAGACCCAGTACTTC.

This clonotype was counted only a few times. The CDR3 reads CASSEFRTGGTGELFF. CDR3 in DNA: TGTGCCAGCAGTGAATTCAGGACAGGGGGCACCGGGGAGCTGTTTTTT. The chain is built from TRBV6-1 and TRBJ2-2, with 10 nucleotides matching TRBD1. With V trimmed by 2 bases and J by 4 bases, 4 bases remained unmatched. The CDR3 loop spans 16 amino acids. The V gene's germline CDR1 is MNHNS and CDR2 SASEGT.

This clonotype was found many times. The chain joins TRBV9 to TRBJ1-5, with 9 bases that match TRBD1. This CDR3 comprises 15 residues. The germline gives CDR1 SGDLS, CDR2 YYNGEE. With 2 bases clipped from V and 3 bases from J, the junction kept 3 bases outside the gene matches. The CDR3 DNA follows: TGTGCCAGCAGCGTGGGGACAGGGATCAATCAGCCCCAGCATTTT. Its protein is CASSVGTGINQPQHF.

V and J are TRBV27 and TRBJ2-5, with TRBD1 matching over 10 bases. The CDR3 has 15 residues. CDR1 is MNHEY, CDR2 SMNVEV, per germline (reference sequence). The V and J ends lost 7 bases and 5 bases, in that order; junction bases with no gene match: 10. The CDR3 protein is CASTDRGRVEETQYF. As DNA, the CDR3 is TGTGCCAGCACTGACAGGGGGCGCGTGGAGGAGACCCAGTACTTC.

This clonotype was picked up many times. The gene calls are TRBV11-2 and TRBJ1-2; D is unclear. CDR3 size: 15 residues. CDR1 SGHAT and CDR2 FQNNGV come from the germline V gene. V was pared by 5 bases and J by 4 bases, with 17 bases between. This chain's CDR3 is CASSPGTDAAYGYTF. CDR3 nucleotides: TGTGCCAGCAGCCCGGGCACTGATGCTGCCTATGGCTACACCTTC.

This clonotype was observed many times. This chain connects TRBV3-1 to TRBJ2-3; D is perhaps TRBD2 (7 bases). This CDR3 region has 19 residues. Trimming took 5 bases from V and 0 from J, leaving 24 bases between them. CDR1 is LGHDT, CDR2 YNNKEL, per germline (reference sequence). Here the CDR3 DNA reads TGTGCCAGCAGCTCCCGGAGAAGGGGGGGCCCCCTTAGCACAGATACGCAGTATTTT. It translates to CASSSRRRGGPLSTDTQYF.

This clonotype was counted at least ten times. The CDR3 DNA is TGCAGTGCTAGAGGTCCAGTTATTACCTACGAGCAGTACTTC. This codes for CSARGPVITYEQYF. The rearrangement links TRBV20-1 to TRBJ2-7, with unresolved D. Trimming stripped 1 base from V and 2 bases from J, with 12 bases between. In germline, CDR1 is DFQATT, CDR2 SNEGSKA (reference sequence). The CDR3 extends over 14 amino acids.

The CDR3 here is CASSLGPLRYEQYF. CDR3 sequence (DNA): TGTGCCAGCAGCTTAGGGCCCCTCCGCTACGAGCAGTACTTC. This chain uses TRBV7-9 with TRBJ2-7; D is uncertain. Looked up from germline, CDR1 is SEHNR and CDR2 is FQNEAQ (reference sequence). Trimming left V 1 base short and J 3 bases short, with 10 bases between. The CDR3 has 14 residues. Looking up the rest from reference TRBV7-9 and TRBJ2-7 gives the full variable domain: DTGVSQNPRHKITKRGQNVTFRCDPISEHNRLYWYRQTLGQGPEFLTYFQNEAQLEKSRLLSDRFSAERPKGSFSTLEIQRTEQGDSAMYLCASSLGPLRYEQYFGPGTRLTVT.

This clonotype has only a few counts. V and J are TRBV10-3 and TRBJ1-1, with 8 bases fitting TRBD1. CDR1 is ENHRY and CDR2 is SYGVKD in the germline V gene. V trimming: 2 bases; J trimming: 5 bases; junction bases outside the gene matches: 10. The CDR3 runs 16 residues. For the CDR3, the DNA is TGTGCCATCAGTGAGAGGACAGGGCGTCAAGCGACTGAAGCTTTCTTT. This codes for CAISERTGRQATEAFF.